One sample yielded the 32 T cell receptor beta chains listed below, sequenced in a study of shared clonotypes between healthy human individuals. Clones were read by immunoSEQ multiplex PCR, and TCRdb kept only the in-frame ones, dropping some. The sample records around 620,000 clones, about 95% being singletons. Naive CD8 cells lacked CD45RO and underwent positive selection for CCR7, leaving out terminally differentiated effector memory CD45RA+ cells. What was sequenced was naive CD8+ T cells sorted from blood. The source is a woman under 40 in good health.

The chain links TRBV28 to TRBJ2-5, with D tentatively TRBD1 or TRBD2 (5 bases each). Trimming removed 7 bases from V and 5 bases from J, with 14 bases in between. There are 13 residues in the CDR3. Germline V gene lookup returns CDR1 MDHEN and CDR2 SYDVKM. The CDR3 coding sequence is TGTGCCAGCACTGTGGGACCACCTGAGACCCAGTACTTC. This encodes CASTVGPPETQYF.

The V call is TRBV7-3, the J call TRBJ2-2; D not certain. CDR3 length: 13 amino acids. CDR1 is SGHTA and CDR2 is FQGTGA in the germline V gene. V was pared by 5 bases and J by 3 bases, with 7 bases between. CDR3 bases: TGTGCCAGCAGCCCTCTGGACACCGGGGAGCTGTTTTTT. Protein product: CASSPLDTGELFF.

The chain recombines TRBV28 with TRBJ2-7, with 7 positions matching TRBD2. J was trimmed by 7 bases and V by 6 bases; bases with no gene match: 15. The CDR3 is 15 residues long. Germline CDR1 is MDHEN and CDR2 is SYDVKM. The CDR3 nucleotides are TGTGCCAGCAGCCCGGGAGGAAGCGCTTACTATGAGCAGTACTTC. Its protein is CASSPGGSAYYEQYF.

This clone was counted only a few times. The chain is built from TRBV11-2 and TRBJ2-7; D not resolved. There are 13 residues in the CDR3. With 7 bases removed from V and 3 bases from J, the gap between germline ends came to 13 bases. Germline loops: CDR1 SGHAT, CDR2 FQNNGV. CDR3 coding DNA: TGTGCCAGCACCACAGCGTACAACTACGAGCAGTACTTC. Protein sequence: CASTTAYNYEQYF.

The gene calls are TRBV27 and TRBJ2-2; D gene ambiguous. The germline CDR1 and CDR2 sequences are MNHEY and SMNVEV (reference sequence). The V end was cut by 2 bases, the J end by 7 bases, with 8 bases between. The CDR3 spans 13 residues. CDR3 bases: TGTGCCAGCAGTTTAGTTGTGGACGGGGAGCTGTTTTTT. It codes for CASSLVVDGELFF.

This clone was seen only once. The chain has TRBV19 and TRBJ1-1; the D is unclear. CDR1 is LNHDA, CDR2 SQIVND, per germline (reference sequence). This CDR3 is 14 amino acids long. V was clipped by 2 bases and J by 0 bases, with 7 bases between them. CDR3 coding DNA: TGTGCCAGTAGTATAATGAACTTGAACACTGAAGCTTTCTTT. The encoded protein is CASSIMNLNTEAFF.

The rearrangement links TRBV4-1 to TRBJ1-2; the match to TRBD1 covers 9 bases. V gave up 4 bases and J gave up 6 bases; unmatched junction bases: 9. The germline V gene encodes CDR1 MGHRA and CDR2 YSYEKL. The CDR3 is 15 residues long. The CDR3, as DNA: TGCGCCAGCAGCCTCCGACAGGGGGGAGGAGATGGCTACACCTTC. Its translation is CASSLRQGGGDGYTF.

The V call is TRBV4-1, the J call TRBJ2-7; D is unclear. The germline gives CDR1 MGHRA, CDR2 YSYEKL. Trimming took off 1 base at V and 6 bases at J, with 7 bases between the two ends. The length of the CDR3 is 12 residues. The CDR3 nucleotides read TGCGCCAGCAGCCAAGTAGGCCGCGAGCAGTACTTC. Translating gives CASSQVGREQYF.

This clone was detected a few times. The CDR3 DNA is TGTGCCAGCCACACCCTTGGGATAAACACTGAAGCTTTCTTT. Protein sequence: CASHTLGINTEAFF. V gene TRBV19 combines with J gene TRBJ1-1; D call uncertain. From germline, CDR1 is LNHDA and CDR2 SQIVND (reference sequence). The V and J ends lost 9 bases and 2 bases respectively, with 16 bases between them. CDR3 length equals 14 residues. Together with reference TRBV19 and TRBJ1-1, the CDR3 gives the full variable domain: DGGITQSPKYLFRKEGQNVTLSCEQNLNHDAMYWYRQDPGQGLRLIYYSQIVNDFQKGDIAEGYSVSREKKESFPLTVTSAQKNPTAFYLCASHTLGINTEAFFGQGTRLTVV.

V gene TRBV18 combines with J gene TRBJ2-2; 8 bases line up with TRBD2. After removal of 8 bases from V and 3 bases from J, the junction contained 8 bases not matched to a gene. Germline V gives CDR1 KGHSH, CDR2 LQKENI. The CDR3 spans 15 residues. CDR3 loop: CASHTAGAYTGELFF. The CDR3 DNA is TGTGCCAGCCATACAGCGGGAGCTTACACCGGGGAGCTGTTTTTT.

The chain combines TRBV4-1 with TRBJ2-7; D possibly corresponds to TRBD1 (6 bases). CDR3 length: 15 amino acids. Trimming stripped 4 bases from V and 0 bases from J, with 13 bases between. The germline V gene encodes CDR1 MGHRA and CDR2 YSYEKL. CDR3 DNA sequence: TGCGCCAGCAGCCGGGGACAAATGAGCTCCTACGAGCAGTACTTC. Translated: CASSRGQMSSYEQYF.

The rearrangement joins TRBV19 to TRBJ2-7; D is unresolved. The CDR3 consists of 15 residues. V lost 3 bases and J 0 bases, leaving 12 bases between the germline ends. In germline, CDR1 is LNHDA, CDR2 SQIVND (reference sequence). As DNA, the CDR3 is TGTGCCAGTAGTATCGGGCGTTCTCGCTCCTACGAGCAGTACTTC. Amino acids: CASSIGRSRSYEQYF.

The chain uses TRBV28 and TRBJ2-1; unclear D gene. V gave up 1 base and J gave up 5 bases, with 6 bases separating them. The CDR3 has 13 amino acids. Germline CDR1 and CDR2: MDHEN and SYDVKM. The DNA for the CDR3 is TGTGCCAGCAGTTTATACCGAAACAATGAGCAGTTCTTC. Its translation is CASSLYRNNEQFF.

The rearrangement joins TRBV20-1 to TRBJ2-5; D is unresolved. The DNA end favors TRBJ2-7, so the J call may be wrong. Germline CDR1 DFQATT, CDR2 SNEGSKA (reference sequence). The CDR3 length is 11 residues. CDR3 nucleotides: TGCAGTGATGGGTGGCCCTACGAGCAGTACTTC. Translated: CSDGWPYEQYF.

The V call is TRBV7-9, the J call TRBJ2-7, with D possibly matching TRBD2 (6 bases). This CDR3 is built from 15 residues. Per the germline V gene, CDR1 is SEHNR and CDR2 is FQNEAQ (reference sequence). V lost 4 bases to trimming and J lost 0 bases, with 13 bases between them. This CDR3 reads CASSYGDGSSYEQYF. In DNA, the CDR3 is TGTGCCAGCAGCTACGGGGACGGGAGCTCCTACGAGCAGTACTTC.

The rearrangement links TRBV7-8 to TRBJ1-1, with a weak D call TRBD1 (5 bases). Germline V gene data show CDR1 as SGHVS and CDR2 as FQNEAQ. Trimming removed 5 bases from V and 1 base from J, with 11 bases in between. This CDR3 is 14 amino acids long. CDR3 loop: CASSLPQGNTEAFF. CDR3 sequence (DNA): TGTGCCAGCAGCCTACCTCAGGGGAACACTGAAGCTTTCTTT.

CDR3 sequence: CAWSVGNNEQFF. Here the CDR3 DNA reads TGTGCCTGGAGTGTCGGTAACAATGAGCAGTTCTTC. V is TRBV30 and J is TRBJ2-1; D remains unclear. This CDR3 region has 12 residues. Trimming removed 0 bases from V and 5 bases from J, with 5 bases in between. The germline gives CDR1 GTSNPN, CDR2 SVGIG (reference sequence).

The chain couples TRBV7-3 to TRBJ2-1; TRBD2 matches 8 bases. V was clipped by 5 bases and J by 7 bases; unmatched bases: 10. The CDR3 has 15 amino acids. Per germline, CDR1 SGHTA and CDR2 FQGTGA. CDR3 amino acids: CASSKSGRPKNEQFF. In nucleotides, the CDR3 is TGTGCCAGCAGCAAAAGCGGGAGACCCAAAAATGAGCAGTTCTTC.

The chain links TRBV6-1 to TRBJ2-1; D unclear. CDR1 is MNHNS, CDR2 SASEGT, per germline. The CDR3 is made up of 11 amino acids. Trimming cost V 4 bases and J 8 bases, with 6 bases left between them. As DNA, the CDR3 is TGTGCCAGCAGTGTCGGGCATGAGCAGTTCTTC. This gives the protein CASSVGHEQFF.

The chain uses TRBV10-1 and TRBJ2-1, with 7 bases fitting TRBD1. CDR1 is WNHNN and CDR2 is SYGVQD in the germline V gene (reference sequence). The CDR3 runs 15 residues. V trimming: 5 bases; J trimming: 3 bases; junction bases outside the gene matches: 7. CDR3 protein: CASSPDRVGYNEQFF. CDR3 bases: TGCGCCAGCAGTCCAGACAGGGTTGGCTACAATGAGCAGTTCTTC.

This rearrangement joins TRBV28 to TRBJ1-1; tentatively, D is TRBD1 (6 bases). Looked up from germline, CDR1 is MDHEN and CDR2 is SYDVKM. V was shortened by 6 bases and J by 3 bases, with 14 bases between the two germline ends. The CDR3 runs to 14 residues. The CDR3 sequence: CASRKQGVDTEAFF. The CDR3 DNA reads TGTGCCAGCAGGAAACAGGGAGTGGACACTGAAGCTTTCTTT. The whole variable domain, remainder taken from reference TRBV28 and TRBJ1-1, is DVKVTQSSRYLVKRTGEKVFLECVQDMDHENMFWYRQDPGLGLRLIYFSYDVKMKEKGDIPEGYSVSREKKERFSLILESASTNQTSMYLCASRKQGVDTEAFFGQGTRLTVV.

The count of this clone is one. The chain recombines TRBV11-2 with TRBJ2-3; no firm D call. The V end lost 1 base, the J end lost 1 base, and 9 bases lay between the germline ends. Germline CDR1 reads SGHAT; CDR2 reads FQNNGV. The CDR3 has 15 residues. The CDR3 sequence: CASSLVGMGTDTQYF. The CDR3 coding sequence is TGTGCCAGCAGCTTAGTAGGGATGGGCACAGATACGCAGTATTTT.

The chain carries TRBV11-2 and TRBJ2-3; TRBD2 is a possible D gene (6 bases). The CDR3 runs 17 residues. Germline V gives CDR1 SGHAT, CDR2 FQNNGV. Deletions cut 4 bases from V and 1 base from J, with 18 bases between. In DNA form, the CDR3 reads TGTGCCAGCAGCTCGTGGACTAAACGTACCGGCACAGATACGCAGTATTTT. Amino acid sequence: CASSSWTKRTGTDTQYF.

The V call is TRBV7-9, the J call TRBJ2-7, with 11 bases matching TRBD1. CDR3 length equals 15 residues. Germline loops: CDR1 SEHNR, CDR2 FQNEAQ (reference sequence). With V trimmed by 5 bases and J by 5 bases, 8 bases remained unmatched. For the CDR3, the DNA is TGTGCCAGCAGCCCCCGGGACAGGGGGATCCACGAGCAGTACTTC. The encoded protein is CASSPRDRGIHEQYF.

To note about this clone: Additional DNA sequences in this sample encode the identical CDR3. This sequence joins TRBV9 and TRBJ2-7; 10 nucleotides agree with TRBD1. V was pared by 3 bases and J by 3 bases, with 3 bases of the junction left unmatched. Germline-derived CDR1 and CDR2 are SGDLS and YYNGEE. This CDR3 has 14 residues. This CDR3 is CASSAWDRGYEQYF. The CDR3 DNA is TGTGCCAGCAGCGCCTGGGACAGGGGCTACGAGCAGTACTTC.

This chain joins TRBV28 and TRBJ1-1; D is undetermined. The germline CDR1 and CDR2 sequences are MDHEN and SYDVKM. The germline V and J ends were trimmed by 5 bases and 2 bases, with 12 bases remaining between them. The CDR3 sequence is 14 residues long. Here the CDR3 reads CASSPRLLNTEAFF. In DNA form, the CDR3 reads TGTGCCAGCAGTCCCAGGTTACTAAACACTGAAGCTTTCTTT.

The rearrangement links TRBV7-6 to TRBJ1-2, with D perhaps matching TRBD1 (6 bases). The length of the CDR3 is 16 residues. Per germline, CDR1 SGHVS and CDR2 FNYEAQ. Deletions cut 4 bases from V and 2 bases from J, with 17 bases between. The CDR3 DNA reads as TGTGCCAGCAGCTCCAGACCGGGACAACCAAACTATGGCTACACCTTC. Its translation is CASSSRPGQPNYGYTF.

The gene calls are TRBV28 and TRBJ2-5; no clear D. CDR3 length equals 13 residues. Germline V lookup: CDR1 MDHEN, CDR2 SYDVKM. Trimming took off 3 bases at V and 5 bases at J, with 10 bases between the two ends. Here the CDR3 reads CASSFKGWETQYF. The CDR3 coding sequence is TGTGCCAGCAGTTTCAAGGGCTGGGAGACCCAGTACTTC.

This clone appeared once. Other DNA sequences in this specimen translate into the identical CDR3. V gene TRBV27 combines with J gene TRBJ2-7, with a weak D call TRBD2 (5 bases). This CDR3 is built from 14 residues. Germline-derived CDR1 and CDR2 are MNHEY and SMNVEV (reference sequence). The V end lost 5 bases, the J end lost 2 bases, and 13 bases lay between the germline ends. The CDR3: CASSLGLAAYEQYF. DNA of the CDR3: TGTGCCAGCAGTCTCGGACTCGCCGCCTACGAGCAGTACTTC.

J is TRBJ2-7 and V is TRBV19; 10 nucleotides line up with TRBD2. Per the germline V gene, CDR1 is LNHDA and CDR2 is SQIVND (reference sequence). The V and J ends lost 11 bases and 4 bases, in that order; junction bases with no gene match: 11. This CDR3 comprises 14 residues. CDR3 coding DNA: TGTGCCGTGGCGCCTAGCGGGAGTAATTACGAGCAGTACTTC. Protein: CAVAPSGSNYEQYF.

CDR3 residues: CASSESGGTRSTDTQYF. The CDR3, as DNA: TGTGCCAGCAGCGAGTCCGGTGGGACACGGAGCACAGATACGCAGTATTTT. The V and J genes are TRBV5-6 and TRBJ2-3; the D gene is possibly TRBD1 (6 bases). The CDR3 contains 17 residues. The germline CDR1 and CDR2 sequences are SGHDT and YYEEEE. V was trimmed by 4 bases and J by 0 bases, leaving 18 bases between them.

The chain links TRBV15 to TRBJ2-1; D is uncertain. Trimming took off 0 bases at V and 3 bases at J, with 3 bases between the two ends. CDR1 is LNHNV, CDR2 YYDKDF, per germline (reference sequence). This CDR3 has 13 residues. CDR3 sequence: CATSREDYNEQFF. In DNA, the CDR3 is TGTGCCACCAGCAGAGAAGACTACAATGAGCAGTTCTTC.